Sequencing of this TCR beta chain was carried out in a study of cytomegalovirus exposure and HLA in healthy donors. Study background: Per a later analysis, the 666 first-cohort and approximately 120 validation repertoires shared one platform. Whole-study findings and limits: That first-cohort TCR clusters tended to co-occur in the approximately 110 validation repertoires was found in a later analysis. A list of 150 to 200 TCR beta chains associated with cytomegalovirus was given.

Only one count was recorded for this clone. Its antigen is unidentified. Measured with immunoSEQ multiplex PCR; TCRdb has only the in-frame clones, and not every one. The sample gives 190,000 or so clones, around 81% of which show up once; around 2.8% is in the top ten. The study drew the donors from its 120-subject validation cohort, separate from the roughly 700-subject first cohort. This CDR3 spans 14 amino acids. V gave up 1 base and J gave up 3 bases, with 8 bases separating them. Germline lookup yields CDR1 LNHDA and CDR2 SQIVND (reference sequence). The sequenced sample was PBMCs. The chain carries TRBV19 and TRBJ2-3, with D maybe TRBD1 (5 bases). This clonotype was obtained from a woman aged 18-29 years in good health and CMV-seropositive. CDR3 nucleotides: TGTGCCAGTAGTATAGTAGGGGCAACAGATACGCAGTATTTT. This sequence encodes CASSIVGATDTQYF.